This T cell receptor (beta chain) was observed in a study of blood T cell repertoires in COVID-19. The wider study: Cohort 3 recovered donors had two negative PCRs, clearance, or symptom resolution. T cells, B-cell-depleted T cells, or PBMCs supplied cDNA or gDNA.

Sequencing used immunoSEQ multiplex PCR; TCRdb keeps in-frame clones, though not all of them. The table lists some 220,000 clones, about 86% of them singletons. The sample consisted of PBMCs or T cells enriched from blood (not recorded which). This receptor was identified in a woman between 50 and 59 years old in a cohort exposed to, infected with or recovered from COVID-19 (not recorded which).

CDR3 sequence reads: CASSPNHRSSYQPQHF. In DNA, the CDR3 is TGTGCCAGTAGCCCAAATCACAGGTCCTCGTATCAGCCCCAGCATTTT. This chain links TRBV19 with TRBJ1-5, with TRBD1 as a possible D gene (5 bases). The CDR3 runs 16 residues. CDR1 is LNHDA and CDR2 is SQIVND in the germline V gene (reference sequence). Trimming removed 6 bases from V and 5 bases from J, with 20 bases in between.